This entry lists 24 T cell receptor beta chains sequenced from one sample in a study of T cell responses to AZD1222 COVID-19 vaccine. Profiled with immunoSEQ multiplex PCR; TCRdb holds only in-frame clones, not every one. Of roughly 180,000 clones in the sample, more than 85% were seen once. This material consisted of peripheral blood, taken 28 days after the second AZD1222 dose. The receptors derive from an adult who received the AZD1222 COVID-19 vaccine.

The chain combines TRBV6-5 with TRBJ1-3, with D perhaps matching TRBD1 (6 bases). The CDR3 contains 14 residues. CDR1 and CDR2 from the germline V gene are MNHEY and SVGAGI. V lost 5 bases to trimming and J lost 4 bases, with 12 bases between them. CDR3 sequence (DNA): TGTGCCAGCAGTAGGGGGGCGGCGGGAAACACCATATATTTT. This encodes CASSRGAAGNTIYF.

Remarks on this clone: In the same sample, other DNA sequences code for this CDR3. The CDR3 nucleotides read TGCGCCAGCAGCTCCGGGACAGTTAATGAAAAACTGTTTTTT. Its translation is CASSSGTVNEKLFF. V is TRBV5-1 and J is TRBJ1-4; TRBD1 agrees at 7 bases. The CDR3 totals 14 residues. V trimming: 3 bases; J trimming: 4 bases; junction bases outside the gene matches: 3. The germline V gene encodes CDR1 SGHRS and CDR2 YFSETQ.

The chain combines TRBV18 with TRBJ1-5, with 9 bases lining up with TRBD1. The CDR3 has 15 amino acids. The V gene end was trimmed by 6 bases and the J gene end by 3 bases; junction bases not matched to a gene: 6. The V gene's germline CDR1 is KGHSH and CDR2 LQKENI. The CDR3 DNA follows: TGTGCCAGCTCCCTCGGGACAGGGAACAATCAGCCCCAGCATTTT. This encodes CASSLGTGNNQPQHF.

V is TRBV2 and J is TRBJ2-3; D unresolved. V gave up 7 bases and J gave up 3 bases, with 11 bases separating them. In germline, CDR1 is SNHLY, CDR2 FYNNEI. The CDR3 contains 13 residues. CDR3 protein: CASTDWDTDTQYF. Here the CDR3 DNA reads TGTGCCAGCACCGACTGGGATACAGATACGCAGTATTTT.

The chain links TRBV27 to TRBJ1-6; D is undetermined. Looked up from germline, CDR1 is MNHEY and CDR2 is SMNVEV (reference sequence). Trimming shortened V by 4 bases and J by 5 bases, and 9 bases separated the two germline ends. The CDR3 has 14 amino acids. This CDR3 is CASSWNFNNSPLHF. CDR3 bases: TGTGCCAGCAGTTGGAACTTTAATAATTCACCCCTCCACTTT.

This chain uses TRBV4-3 with TRBJ1-1; a possible D gene is TRBD1 (6 bases). Germline assignment: CDR1 LGHNA and CDR2 YSLEER. V shed 1 base and J shed 6 bases, with 15 bases lying between them. The CDR3 is made up of 15 amino acids. The CDR3 coding sequence is TGCGCCAGCAGCCAAGCGAGGGGGGGGCAGTCTGAAGCTTTCTTT. Residues: CASSQARGGQSEAFF.

The J gene is TRBJ1-2, the V gene TRBV6-6; D may be TRBD1 (6 bases). The CDR3 consists of 14 residues. Germline values: CDR1 MNHNY, CDR2 SVGAGI (reference sequence). Trimming took off 0 bases at V and 8 bases at J, with 13 bases between the two ends. Written as DNA, the CDR3 is TGTGCCAGCAGTTACTCGACGAGGGGGGACGGCTACACCTTC. Translating gives CASSYSTRGDGYTF.

The genes are TRBV5-5 and TRBJ1-6; 8 nucleotides align to TRBD1. There are 15 residues in the CDR3. The V segment lost 2 bases and the J segment 9 bases; nucleotides outside the gene matches: 7. CDR1 is SGHKS, CDR2 YYEKEE, per germline (reference sequence). The CDR3 here is CASSFIQGEGSPLHF. CDR3 in DNA: TGTGCCAGCAGCTTTATACAGGGGGAAGGTTCACCCCTCCACTTT. Complete variable domain (other parts from reference TRBV5-5 and TRBJ1-6): DAGVTQSPTHLIKTRGQQVTLRCSPISGHKSVSWYQQVLGQGPQFIFQYYEKEERGRGNFPDRFSARQFPNYSSELNVNALLLGDSALYLCASSFIQGEGSPLHFGNGTRLTVT.

A note on this clone: The sample has other DNA sequences that encode this CDR3 too. The chain recombines TRBV3-1 (or the pseudogene TRBV3-2) with TRBJ2-7; 7 positions match TRBD2. V lost 1 base, J lost 0 bases, and 0 bases stayed unmatched. CDR3 length equals 14 residues. CDR1 is LGHDT, CDR2 YNNKEL, per germline (reference sequence). Here the CDR3 DNA reads TGTGCCAGCAGCCAAGCGGGAGGCTCCTACGAGCAGTACTTC. Residues: CASSQAGGSYEQYF.

The chain couples TRBV18 to TRBJ1-2, with 7 bases aligning to TRBD1. This CDR3 contains 15 residues. V shed 3 bases and J 6 bases; nucleotides not matched to a gene: 10. CDR1 is KGHSH, CDR2 LQKENI, per germline. The CDR3 here is CASSPRQGLRHGYTF. The CDR3 DNA is TGTGCCAGCTCACCGAGACAGGGCCTGAGGCATGGCTACACCTTC.

The V call is TRBV12-3 or TRBV12-4, the J call TRBJ2-7; no definite D call. Trimming took off 6 bases at V and 3 bases at J, with 3 bases between the two ends. This CDR3 spans 10 amino acids. CDR3 DNA sequence: TGTGCCAGCAGCCTCTACGAGCAGTACTTC. Amino acids: CASSLYEQYF.

About this clone: Other DNA sequences within the sample encode an identical CDR3. The chain joins TRBV7-9 to TRBJ1-1; 11 bases are shared with TRBD1. Germline V gives CDR1 SEHNR, CDR2 FQNEAQ (reference sequence). The CDR3 length is 14 residues. V lost 3 bases and J lost 5; bases outside the gene matches: 2. The DNA for the CDR3 is TGTGCCAGCAGCTTCGGGACAGGGGGTACTGAAGCTTTCTTT. This codes for CASSFGTGGTEAFF.

This clone was observed a few times. The chain combines TRBV6-2 or TRBV6-3 with TRBJ1-4, with D possibly TRBD1 on 6 matching bases. Germline assignment: CDR1 MNHEY and CDR2 SVGEGT. V dropped 6 bases and J dropped 0 bases, with 14 bases sitting between them. CDR3 length: 16 amino acids. The CDR3 sequence: CASSPDRPATNEKLFF. CDR3 nucleotides: TGTGCCAGCAGCCCCGACAGGCCTGCAACTAATGAAAAACTGTTTTTT.

The chain combines TRBV7-9 with TRBJ2-2, with 7 bases matching TRBD1. Unmatched junction bases numbered 1, after V lost 1 base and J lost 5 bases. This CDR3 is 14 amino acids long. Looked up from germline, CDR1 is SEHNR and CDR2 is FQNEAQ (reference sequence). The CDR3 is CASSLGQGTGELFF. CDR3 DNA sequence: TGTGCCAGCAGCTTAGGACAGGGAACCGGGGAGCTGTTTTTT.

The chain couples TRBV6-5 to TRBJ1-1; TRBD1 is a possible D gene (5 bases). The V and J ends lost 5 bases and 2 bases respectively, with 15 bases between them. The CDR3 spans 15 residues. Germline-derived CDR1 and CDR2 are MNHEY and SVGAGI. The DNA for the CDR3 is TGTGCCAGCAGTAGATACCCGGGACTTAACACTGAAGCTTTCTTT. As protein: CASSRYPGLNTEAFF.

This clone was observed once. The chain is built from TRBV15 and TRBJ1-1; D unclear. This CDR3 spans 13 amino acids. Germline V lookup: CDR1 LNHNV, CDR2 YYDKDF (reference sequence). V lost 4 bases, J lost 7 bases, and 13 bases lay in between. The CDR3 protein is CATSINLGNEAFF. DNA for the CDR3: TGTGCCACCAGCATTAACCTGGGGAATGAAGCTTTCTTT.

This chain links TRBV7-3 with TRBJ2-7; D is unresolved. CDR1 SGHTA and CDR2 FQGTGA come from the germline V gene. The CDR3 runs to 13 residues. Trimming took 1 base from V and 2 from J, leaving 6 bases between them. CDR3 sequence (DNA): TGTGCCAGCAGCTTAAGGCCAACCTACGAGCAGTACTTC. Translation gives CASSLRPTYEQYF.

The chain has TRBV11-2 and TRBJ1-3; 7 nucleotides line up with TRBD1. The CDR3 is 16 amino acids. The germline gives CDR1 SGHAT, CDR2 FQNNGV. J lost 4 bases, V lost 3 bases, and 9 bases had no gene match. DNA of the CDR3: TGTGCCAGCAGCTTCCCCTACGCCAGGGGGGGAAACACCATATATTTT. Residues: CASSFPYARGGNTIYF.

The V and J genes are TRBV11-2 and TRBJ2-3; a possible D gene is TRBD2 (5 bases). The CDR3 has 15 amino acids. CDR1 and CDR2 from the germline V gene are SGHAT and FQNNGV. Trimming shortened V by 4 bases and J by 1 base, and 12 bases separated the two germline ends. CDR3 DNA: TGTGCCAGCAGCTATGGACTGGCTCGCACAGATACGCAGTATTTT. Translated, it gives CASSYGLARTDTQYF.

The chain recombines TRBV27 with TRBJ1-5; 10 bases fit TRBD1. The V gene end was trimmed by 2 bases and the J gene end by 6 bases; junction bases not matched to a gene: 4. In germline, CDR1 is MNHEY, CDR2 SMNVEV (reference sequence). The CDR3 is made up of 15 amino acids. CDR3 loop: CASSLVGQGTQPQHF. CDR3 nucleotide sequence: TGTGCCAGCAGTTTAGTGGGACAGGGGACTCAGCCCCAGCATTTT.

V and J are TRBV7-3 and TRBJ1-4; 7 nucleotides match TRBD1. Germline V gene sequence: CDR1 SGHTA, CDR2 FQGTGA. With 2 bases clipped from V and 10 bases from J, the junction kept 10 bases outside the gene matches. This CDR3 has 15 amino acids. This CDR3 reads CASSLPGQPLGKLFF. For the CDR3, the DNA is TGTGCCAGCAGCTTACCGGGACAGCCCCTTGGAAAACTGTTTTTT.

The chain combines TRBV13 with TRBJ2-2; D possibly matches TRBD1 or TRBD2 (6 bases each). Germline assignment: CDR1 PRHDT and CDR2 FYEKMQ (reference sequence). The CDR3 consists of 14 residues. V dropped 6 bases and J dropped 4 bases, with 12 bases sitting between them. The CDR3, as DNA: TGTGCCAGCAGATCCCGGGGGCTCACCGGGGAGCTGTTTTTT. This gives the protein CASRSRGLTGELFF.

The V and J genes are TRBV5-1 and TRBJ1-4, with D possibly matching TRBD1 (5 bases). Germline loops: CDR1 SGHRS, CDR2 YFSETQ. V dropped 3 bases and J dropped 5 bases, with 14 bases sitting between them. CDR3 length: 15 amino acids. This chain's CDR3 is CASSSLRTGNEKLFF. CDR3 coding DNA: TGCGCCAGCAGCTCCCTGAGAACAGGCAATGAAAAACTGTTTTTT.

The chain couples TRBV30 to TRBJ1-1; D is unresolved. The CDR3 length is 14 residues. Germline V gene sequence: CDR1 GTSNPN, CDR2 SVGIG (reference sequence). Deletions cut 0 bases from V and 1 base from J, with 9 bases between. The CDR3 sequence is CAWSVLVRNTEAFF. DNA of the CDR3: TGTGCCTGGAGTGTATTGGTCCGGAACACTGAAGCTTTCTTT.